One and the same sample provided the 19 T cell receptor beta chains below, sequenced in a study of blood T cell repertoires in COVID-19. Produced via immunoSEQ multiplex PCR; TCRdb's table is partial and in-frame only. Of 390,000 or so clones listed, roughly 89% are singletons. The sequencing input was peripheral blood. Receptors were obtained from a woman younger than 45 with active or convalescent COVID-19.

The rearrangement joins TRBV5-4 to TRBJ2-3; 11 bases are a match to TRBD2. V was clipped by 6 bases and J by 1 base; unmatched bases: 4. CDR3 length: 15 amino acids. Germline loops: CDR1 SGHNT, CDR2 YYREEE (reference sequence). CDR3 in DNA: TGTGCCAGCACCACTAGCGGGAGTCGCACAGATACGCAGTATTTT. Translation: CASTTSGSRTDTQYF. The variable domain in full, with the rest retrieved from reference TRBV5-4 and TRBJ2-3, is ETGVTQSPTHLIKTRGQQVTLRCSSQSGHNTVSWYQQALGQGPQFIFQYYREEENGRGNFPPRFSGLQFPNYSSELNVNALELDDSALYLCASTTSGSRTDTQYFGPGTRLTVL.

The CDR3 DNA follows: TGTGCCAGCAGCTTGGAGCAGGGGAGAACTGAAGCTTTCTTT. As protein: CASSLEQGRTEAFF. The chain recombines TRBV5-5 with TRBJ1-1, with a possible D match to TRBD1 (6 bases). Germline V CDR1 and CDR2: SGHKS, YYEKEE (reference sequence). The CDR3 is 14 amino acids. V lost 0 bases, J lost 5 bases, and 11 bases lay in between.

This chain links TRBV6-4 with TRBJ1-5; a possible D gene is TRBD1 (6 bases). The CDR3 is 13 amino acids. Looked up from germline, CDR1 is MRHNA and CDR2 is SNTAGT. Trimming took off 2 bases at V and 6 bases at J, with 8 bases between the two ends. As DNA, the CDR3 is TGTGCCAGCAGTGACAGGGGGGGTCAGCCCCAGCATTTT. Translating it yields CASSDRGGQPQHF.

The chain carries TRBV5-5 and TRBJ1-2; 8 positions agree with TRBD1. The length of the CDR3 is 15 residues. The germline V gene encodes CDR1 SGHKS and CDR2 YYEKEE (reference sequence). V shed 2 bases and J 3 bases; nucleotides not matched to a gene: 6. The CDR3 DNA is TGTGCCAGCAGCTTAGACAGGGGTTTGGACTATGGCTACACCTTC. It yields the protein CASSLDRGLDYGYTF.

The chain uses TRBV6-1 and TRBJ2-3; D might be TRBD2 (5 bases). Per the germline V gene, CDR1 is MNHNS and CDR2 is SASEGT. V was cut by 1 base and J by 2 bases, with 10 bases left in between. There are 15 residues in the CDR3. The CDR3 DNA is TGTGCCAGCAGTGAAGGCGGGTGGAACACAGATACGCAGTATTTT. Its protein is CASSEGGWNTDTQYF.

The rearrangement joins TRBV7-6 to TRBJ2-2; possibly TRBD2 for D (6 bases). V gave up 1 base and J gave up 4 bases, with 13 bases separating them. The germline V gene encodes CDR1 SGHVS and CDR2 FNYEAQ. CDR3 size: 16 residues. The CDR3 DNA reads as TGTGCCAGCAGCTTAGTCGGCGGGGCCATCACCGGGGAGCTGTTTTTT. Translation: CASSLVGGAITGELFF. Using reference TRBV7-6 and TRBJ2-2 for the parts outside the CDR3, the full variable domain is GAGVSQSPRYKVTKRGQDVALRCDPISGHVSLYWYRQALGQGPEFLTYFNYEAQQDKSGLPNDRFSAERPEGSISTLTIQRTEQRDSAMYRCASSLVGGAITGELFFGEGSRLTVL.

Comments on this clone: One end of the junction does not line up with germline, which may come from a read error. In DNA form, the CDR3 reads TGTGCCAGCAGCGTAGCGCATTCCGACTCCCGAAACTTT. It yields the protein CASSVAHSDSRNF. This chain joins TRBV9 and TRBJ1-1; D remains ambiguous. The CDR3 consists of 13 residues. The germline gives CDR1 SGDLS, CDR2 YYNGEE.

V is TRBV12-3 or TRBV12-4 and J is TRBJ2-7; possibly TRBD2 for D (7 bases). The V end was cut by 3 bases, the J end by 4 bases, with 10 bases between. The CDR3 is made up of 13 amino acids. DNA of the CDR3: TGTGCCAGCAGTTTCGGGGGGCGGTACGAGCAGTACTTC. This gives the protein CASSFGGRYEQYF.

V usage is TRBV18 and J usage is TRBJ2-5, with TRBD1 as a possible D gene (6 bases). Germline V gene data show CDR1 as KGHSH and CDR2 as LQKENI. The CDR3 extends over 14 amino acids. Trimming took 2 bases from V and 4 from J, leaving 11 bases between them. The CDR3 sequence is CASSPGTRIETQYF. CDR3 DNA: TGTGCCAGCTCACCAGGGACACGGATAGAGACCCAGTACTTC.

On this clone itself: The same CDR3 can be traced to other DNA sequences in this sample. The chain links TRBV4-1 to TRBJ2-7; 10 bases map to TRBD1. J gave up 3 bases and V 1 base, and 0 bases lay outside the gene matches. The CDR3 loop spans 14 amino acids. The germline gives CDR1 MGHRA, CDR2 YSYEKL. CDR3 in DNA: TGCGCCAGCAGCCAAGGGGACAGGGGCTACGAGCAGTACTTC. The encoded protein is CASSQGDRGYEQYF.

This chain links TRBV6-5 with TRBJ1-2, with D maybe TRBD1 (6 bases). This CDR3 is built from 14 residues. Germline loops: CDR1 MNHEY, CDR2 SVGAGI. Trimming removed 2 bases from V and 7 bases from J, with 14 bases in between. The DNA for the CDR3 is TGTGCCAGCAGTTACCCCGAGGGCAGGGGTGGCTACACCTTC. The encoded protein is CASSYPEGRGGYTF.

CDR3 loop: CAWSVLAGENTEAFF. As DNA, the CDR3 is TGTGCCTGGAGTGTACTCGCAGGCGAGAACACTGAAGCTTTCTTT. The chain joins TRBV30 to TRBJ1-1; D is undetermined. Trimming left V 0 bases short and J 1 base short, with 12 bases between. The germline gives CDR1 GTSNPN, CDR2 SVGIG (reference sequence). The CDR3 totals 15 residues.

CDR3 residues: CASSLRGNNYGYTF. In DNA form, the CDR3 reads TGTGCCAGCAGTTTAAGAGGGAACAACTATGGCTACACCTTC. V and J are TRBV27 and TRBJ1-2; the D is unclear. V gave up 2 bases and J gave up 2 bases, with 9 bases separating them. The length of the CDR3 is 14 residues. Looked up from germline, CDR1 is MNHEY and CDR2 is SMNVEV (reference sequence).

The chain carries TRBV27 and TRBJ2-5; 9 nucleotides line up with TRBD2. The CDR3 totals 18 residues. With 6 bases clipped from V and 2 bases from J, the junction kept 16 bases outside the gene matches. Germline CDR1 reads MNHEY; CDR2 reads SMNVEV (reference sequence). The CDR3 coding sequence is TGTGCCAGCAGCATGGGGCCGGGGCGGGGGGGAGAACAAGAGACCCAGTACTTC. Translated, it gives CASSMGPGRGGEQETQYF.

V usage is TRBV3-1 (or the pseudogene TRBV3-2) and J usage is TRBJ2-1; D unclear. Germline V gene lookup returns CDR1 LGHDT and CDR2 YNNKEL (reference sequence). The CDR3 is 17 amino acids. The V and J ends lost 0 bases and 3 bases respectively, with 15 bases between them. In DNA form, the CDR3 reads TGTGCCAGCAGCCAAGAATCACGGTTATCCCTCTACAATGAGCAGTTCTTC. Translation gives CASSQESRLSLYNEQFF.

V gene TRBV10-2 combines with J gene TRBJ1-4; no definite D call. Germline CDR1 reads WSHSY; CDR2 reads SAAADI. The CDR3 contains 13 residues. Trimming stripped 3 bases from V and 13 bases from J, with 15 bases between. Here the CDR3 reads CASSEYSGYRLFF. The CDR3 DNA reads TGCGCCAGCAGTGAATACAGCGGTTACAGACTGTTTTTT.

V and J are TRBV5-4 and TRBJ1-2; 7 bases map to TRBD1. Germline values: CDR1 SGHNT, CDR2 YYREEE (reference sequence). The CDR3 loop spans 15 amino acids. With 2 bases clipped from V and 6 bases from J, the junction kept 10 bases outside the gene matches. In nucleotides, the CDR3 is TGTGCCAGCAGCTTAGAGACAGGGTCTATCGATGGCTACACCTTC. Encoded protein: CASSLETGSIDGYTF.

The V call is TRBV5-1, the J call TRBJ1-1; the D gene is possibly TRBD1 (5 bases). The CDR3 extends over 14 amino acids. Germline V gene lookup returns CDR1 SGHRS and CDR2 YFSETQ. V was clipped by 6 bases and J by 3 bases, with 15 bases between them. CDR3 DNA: TGCGCCAGCACCATAGGAGGGGTGGACACTGAAGCTTTCTTT. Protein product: CASTIGGVDTEAFF.

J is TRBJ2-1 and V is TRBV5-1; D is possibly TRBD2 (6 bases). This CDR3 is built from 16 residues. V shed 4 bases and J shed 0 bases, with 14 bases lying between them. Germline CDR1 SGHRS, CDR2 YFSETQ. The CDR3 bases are TGCGCCAGCAGCAGGCCGGAGGGCCTCTCCTACAATGAGCAGTTCTTC. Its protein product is CASSRPEGLSYNEQFF.